The following is a T cell receptor beta chain sequence with its context. Its antigen is unknown. Method: immunoSEQ multiplex PCR; TCRdb's copy keeps in-frame clones and lacks some. In the table there are around 620,000 clones, approximately 96% of which are singletons. Germline lookup yields CDR1 MNHNS and CDR2 SASEGT. CDR3 length: 17 residues. Trimming stripped 0 bases from V and 0 bases from J, with 12 bases between. This sample was included in a study of shared clonotypes between healthy human individuals. Study-wide points: Some clonotypes were shared by all four sorted-subset donors, while others were not shared. The non-shared ones had lower generation probabilities than the shared ones.

CD8 cells classed as naive were CD45RO-negative and positively selected for CCR7, excluding terminally differentiated effector memory CD45RA+ cells. Sequencing was done on a sample of naive CD8+ T cells sorted from blood. V and J are TRBV6-1 and TRBJ2-1; D is unclear. This TCR derives from a woman aged 25-40 years in good health. This chain's CDR3 is CASSEAEGVSSYNEQFF. CDR3 sequence (DNA): TGTGCCAGCAGTGAAGCTGAAGGAGTCAGCTCCTACAATGAGCAGTTCTTC.